These 19 T cell receptor beta chains originate from one sample sequenced in a study of T cell responses to AZD1222 COVID-19 vaccine. Libraries were prepared by immunoSEQ multiplex PCR; TCRdb keeps only in-frame clonotypes and omits some of them. The sample yields some 200,000 clones, around nine tenths seen once. Here the sequenced sample was peripheral blood, taken 28 days after the second AZD1222 dose. These receptors were obtained from an adult who received the AZD1222 COVID-19 vaccine.

The chain carries TRBV19 and TRBJ1-5; D remains ambiguous. The CDR3 runs to 13 residues. V lost 4 bases, J lost 7 bases, and 11 bases lay in between. Germline-derived CDR1 and CDR2 are LNHDA and SQIVND (reference sequence). In DNA form, the CDR3 reads TGTGCCAGTAGTACGGGTATAGCGCAGCCCCAGCATTTT. Its protein is CASSTGIAQPQHF.

The chain carries TRBV4-2 and TRBJ2-7, with a tentative D call TRBD1 (5 bases). This CDR3 region has 15 residues. Germline CDR1 LGHNA, CDR2 YNFKEQ. The V end lost 0 bases, the J end lost 3 bases, and 12 bases lay between the germline ends. CDR3 residues: CASSQESQAYYEQYF. CDR3 bases: TGTGCCAGCAGCCAAGAGTCACAGGCGTACTACGAGCAGTACTTC.

The chain joins TRBV7-2 to TRBJ2-7, with TRBD1 as a possible D gene (6 bases). Trimming left V 7 bases short and J 2 bases short, with 12 bases between. Germline lookup yields CDR1 SGHTA and CDR2 FQGNSA. This CDR3 spans 13 amino acids. DNA of the CDR3: TGTGCCAGCACCTCAAGGACAGCCTACGAGCAGTACTTC. This codes for CASTSRTAYEQYF.

In its sample, this clone was seen a few times. V usage is TRBV24-1 and J usage is TRBJ2-1; D unresolved. The CDR3 spans 13 residues. V shed 1 base and J shed 5 bases, with 5 bases lying between them. Germline assignment: CDR1 KGHDR and CDR2 SFDVKD. The CDR3 DNA reads as TGTGCCACCAGTGATTTCCGGGACAATGAGCAGTTCTTC. As protein: CATSDFRDNEQFF.

V is TRBV3-1 (or the pseudogene TRBV3-2) and J is TRBJ2-3; D unresolved. V was clipped by 2 bases and J by 0 bases, with 9 bases between them. This CDR3 is 15 amino acids long. Germline lookup yields CDR1 LGHDT and CDR2 YNNKEL (reference sequence). This chain's CDR3 is CASSQTLSSTDTQYF. Written as DNA, the CDR3 is TGTGCCAGCAGCCAAACACTGTCTAGCACAGATACGCAGTATTTT.

The gene calls are TRBV4-3 and TRBJ2-2, with 8 bases fitting TRBD1. This CDR3 spans 16 amino acids. J lost 7 bases, V lost 1 base, and 8 bases had no gene match. CDR1 is LGHNA and CDR2 is YSLEER in the germline V gene. The CDR3 nucleotides read TGCGCCAGCAGCCAAGCAGTCCAGGGGGCCGACGGGGAGCTGTTTTTT. It specifies CASSQAVQGADGELFF.

The rearrangement links TRBV28 to TRBJ2-3; D gene uncertain. V was cut by 6 bases and J by 8 bases, with 15 bases left in between. This CDR3 region has 13 residues. Per the germline V gene, CDR1 is MDHEN and CDR2 is SYDVKM. The CDR3 DNA is TGTGCCAGCAGCAGACCGGCCCCGGGTACGCAGTATTTT. It codes for CASSRPAPGTQYF.

This chain links TRBV14 with TRBJ1-1; no definite D call. CDR1 is SGHDN and CDR2 is FVKESK in the germline V gene. V lost 7 bases, J lost 3 bases, and 9 bases lay in between. The CDR3 consists of 12 residues. CDR3 DNA sequence: TGTGCCAGCAAGGGAAGGGACACTGAAGCTTTCTTT. Encoded protein: CASKGRDTEAFF.

V gene TRBV19 combines with J gene TRBJ2-5; D is ambiguous. The CDR3 is 15 residues long. The V and J ends lost 9 bases and 5 bases respectively, with 22 bases between them. Per germline, CDR1 LNHDA and CDR2 SQIVND (reference sequence). The CDR3 spells CASRPIGQSRETQYF. The CDR3, as DNA: TGTGCCAGCCGCCCTATTGGGCAATCGAGGGAGACCCAGTACTTC.

The rearrangement joins TRBV2 to TRBJ1-6; 7 positions match TRBD1. CDR1 SNHLY and CDR2 FYNNEI come from the germline V gene. Trimming cost V 4 bases and J 2 bases; bases outside gene matches: 2. This CDR3 region has 15 residues. CDR3: CASSGQGPYNSPLHF. In DNA form, the CDR3 reads TGTGCCAGCAGTGGACAGGGACCCTATAATTCACCCCTCCACTTT.

The chain couples TRBV7-9 to TRBJ2-5, with D possibly being TRBD1 or TRBD2 (6 bases each). The CDR3 contains 12 residues. Germline CDR1 and CDR2: SEHNR and FQNEAQ (reference sequence). The V and J ends lost 2 bases and 8 bases respectively, with 9 bases between them. The CDR3 region has the DNA TGTGCCAGCAGCTTATGGGGGGCAACCCAGTACTTC. Translated: CASSLWGATQYF.

V usage is TRBV2 and J usage is TRBJ2-7; D is unresolved. Germline V gives CDR1 SNHLY, CDR2 FYNNEI. This CDR3 is built from 14 residues. V was pared by 1 base and J by 1 base, with 8 bases between. CDR3: CASSEGQRSYEQYF. The CDR3 DNA follows: TGTGCCAGCAGTGAAGGGCAGCGTTCCTACGAGCAGTACTTC.

The rearrangement uses TRBV5-1 and TRBJ2-1; D not resolved. The CDR3 contains 14 residues. V shed 0 bases and J shed 5 bases, with 9 bases lying between them. In germline, CDR1 is SGHRS, CDR2 YFSETQ. The CDR3 sequence: CASSLGAANNEQFF. The CDR3 coding sequence is TGCGCCAGCAGCTTGGGGGCTGCGAACAATGAGCAGTTCTTC.

The chain carries TRBV15 and TRBJ2-7; 7 nucleotides match TRBD2. This CDR3 contains 15 residues. Germline V gene lookup returns CDR1 LNHNV and CDR2 YYDKDF (reference sequence). V shed 0 bases and J 2 bases; nucleotides not matched to a gene: 4. CDR3 DNA: TGTGCCACCAGCAGAGATGGGGGGGAAACCTACGAGCAGTACTTC. Translated: CATSRDGGETYEQYF.

V gene TRBV29-1 combines with J gene TRBJ2-1; D is perhaps TRBD2 (6 bases). Trimming shortened V by 4 bases and J by 6 bases, and 10 bases separated the two germline ends. This CDR3 contains 12 residues. The germline gives CDR1 SQVTM, CDR2 ANQGSEA. Here the CDR3 DNA reads TGCAGCGTTGGCCAGGGAGGCAATGAGCAGTTCTTC. The encoded protein is CSVGQGGNEQFF.

This clone has only a few counts. The V gene is TRBV29-1, the J gene TRBJ2-7, with D possibly matching TRBD2 (5 bases). The V gene lost 2 bases and the J gene lost 2 bases, with 13 bases spanning the gap. Germline assignment: CDR1 SQVTM and CDR2 ANQGSEA. This CDR3 comprises 14 residues. CDR3 in amino acids: CSVEFLAAPYEQYF. CDR3 nucleotide sequence: TGCAGCGTTGAATTCCTAGCCGCACCCTACGAGCAGTACTTC.

This sequence joins TRBV7-8 and TRBJ2-4; 8 bases map to TRBD1. Germline CDR1 reads SGHVS; CDR2 reads FQNEAQ. Trimming at V came to 5 bases and at J to 6 bases, leaving 12 bases not matched to a gene. CDR3 length: 16 amino acids. CDR3 sequence (DNA): TGTGCCAGCAGCCCCATCCAGGGGGCGAGGGGAAACATTCAGTACTTC. As protein: CASSPIQGARGNIQYF.

The rearrangement uses TRBV25-1 and TRBJ2-3; possibly TRBD1 or TRBD2 for D (5 bases each). CDR3 length: 12 residues. Looked up from germline, CDR1 is MGHDK and CDR2 is SYGVNS. V lost 9 bases, J lost 3 bases, and 10 bases lay in between. The CDR3 reads CASRDVTDTQYF. Here the CDR3 DNA reads TGTGCCAGTAGGGACGTAACAGATACGCAGTATTTT.

Comment on this clone: The same CDR3 can be traced to other DNA sequences in this sample. The rearrangement links TRBV30 to TRBJ2-7, with TRBD2 matching over 12 bases. The germline CDR1 and CDR2 sequences are GTSNPN and SVGIG (reference sequence). J lost 4 bases, V lost 5 bases, and 6 bases had no gene match. This CDR3 is 14 amino acids long. The CDR3 region is CAWQTSGSSYEQYF. The DNA for the CDR3 is TGTGCCTGGCAGACTAGCGGGAGTTCGTACGAGCAGTACTTC.